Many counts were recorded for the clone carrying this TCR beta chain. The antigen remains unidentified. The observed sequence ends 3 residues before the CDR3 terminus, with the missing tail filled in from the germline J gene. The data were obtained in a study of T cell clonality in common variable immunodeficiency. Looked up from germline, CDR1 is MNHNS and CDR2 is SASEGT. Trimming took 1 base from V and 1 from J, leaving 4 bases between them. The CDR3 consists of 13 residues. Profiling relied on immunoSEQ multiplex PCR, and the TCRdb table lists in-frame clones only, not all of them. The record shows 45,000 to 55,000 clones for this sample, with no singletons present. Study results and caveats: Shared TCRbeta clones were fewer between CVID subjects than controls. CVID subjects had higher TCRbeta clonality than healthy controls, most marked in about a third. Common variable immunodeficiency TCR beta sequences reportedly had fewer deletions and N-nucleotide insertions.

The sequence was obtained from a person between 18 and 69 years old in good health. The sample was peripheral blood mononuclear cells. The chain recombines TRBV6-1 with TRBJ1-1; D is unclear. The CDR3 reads CASSEVKNTEAFF. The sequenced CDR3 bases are TGTGCCAGCAGTGAAGTAAAGAACACTGAA.